Shown below are 20 T cell receptor beta chains from a single sample sequenced in a study of shared clonotypes between healthy human individuals. The table came from immunoSEQ multiplex PCR; TCRdb's copy has only in-frame clones and leaves some out. The table includes some 550,000 clones, almost 97% detected once. Sequencing was performed on naive CD4+ T cells sorted from blood. Documented subset: CD45RA+ positively selected. The source is a woman aged 25-40 years in good health.

This chain links TRBV5-1 with TRBJ2-1, with TRBD2 identical over 14 bases. The germline V gene has CDR1 SGHRS and CDR2 YFSETQ. The CDR3 runs 15 residues. V was pared by 4 bases and J by 6 bases, with 3 bases of the junction left unmatched. The CDR3 is CASSEGTSGSNEQFF. CDR3 DNA sequence: TGCGCCAGCAGCGAGGGGACTAGCGGGAGCAATGAGCAGTTCTTC.

This clone has just one count. The chain employs TRBV28 and TRBJ2-1; tentative D call: TRBD2 (6 bases). V was trimmed by 6 bases and J by 3 bases, leaving 15 bases between them. From germline, CDR1 is MDHEN and CDR2 SYDVKM. The CDR3 spans 15 residues. CDR3 bases: TGTGCCAGCAGCCAGGAAGCCGGGAGCTACAATGAGCAGTTCTTC. Translating it yields CASSQEAGSYNEQFF.

The V and J genes are TRBV5-4 and TRBJ2-2; D gene ambiguous. V lost 4 bases to trimming and J lost 1 base, with 17 bases between them. The CDR3 covers 17 residues. Looked up from germline, CDR1 is SGHNT and CDR2 is YYREEE (reference sequence). Here the CDR3 reads CASSLQSRMLNTGELFF. The CDR3 DNA reads TGTGCCAGCAGCCTACAGAGCAGAATGCTGAACACCGGGGAGCTGTTTTTT.

V and J are TRBV28 and TRBJ1-1; 8 bases are shared with TRBD1. CDR3 length: 16 amino acids. Germline CDR1 reads MDHEN; CDR2 reads SYDVKM. Trimming removed 3 bases from V and 1 base from J; junction bases left unmatched: 7. DNA of the CDR3: TGTGCCAGCAGTTTCGCACCAGGACAGGGGAACACTGAAGCTTTCTTT. Amino acid sequence: CASSFAPGQGNTEAFF.

The chain combines TRBV5-1 with TRBJ2-5; 10 positions agree with TRBD2. The length of the CDR3 is 18 residues. V shed 0 bases, J shed 3 bases, and the junction held 11 bases outside the gene matches. CDR1 is SGHRS, CDR2 YFSETQ, per germline. This CDR3 is CASSLVLAGVPGEETQYF. The DNA of the CDR3 is TGCGCCAGCAGCTTGGTCCTAGCGGGAGTACCGGGGGAAGAGACCCAGTACTTC.

The genes are TRBV2 and TRBJ2-2; D is perhaps TRBD2 (5 bases). Trimming left V 6 bases short and J 5 bases short, with 10 bases between. The CDR3 runs 13 residues. Germline CDR1 is SNHLY and CDR2 is FYNNEI. The CDR3 loop is CASSGLRTGELFF. CDR3 DNA sequence: TGTGCCAGCAGCGGACTGAGGACCGGGGAGCTGTTTTTT.

Only a few counts were recorded for this clone. The chain has TRBV5-1 and TRBJ1-5; 12 positions match TRBD1. CDR3 length equals 15 residues. The trim removed 0 bases at V and 8 bases at J, leaving 3 bases unmatched. From germline, CDR1 is SGHRS and CDR2 YFSETQ. As DNA, the CDR3 is TGCGCCAGCAGCTTGGGGGACAGGGGGCTGGAGCCCCAGCATTTT. Its protein product is CASSLGDRGLEPQHF.

The genes are TRBV4-1 and TRBJ1-5; D is ambiguous. V was pared by 1 base and J by 0 bases, with 10 bases between. In germline, CDR1 is MGHRA, CDR2 YSYEKL. The CDR3 extends over 16 amino acids. CDR3 sequence (DNA): TGCGCCAGCAGCCAAGTCTACGACGGTAGCAATCAGCCCCAGCATTTT. Its protein product is CASSQVYDGSNQPQHF.

This chain joins TRBV19 and TRBJ2-5; TRBD1 matches 7 bases. Matching the DNA end better, TRBJ2-7 makes the J call doubtful. This CDR3 has 15 amino acids. Germline assignment: CDR1 LNHDA and CDR2 SQIVND (reference sequence). The CDR3 nucleotides read TGTGCCAGTAGTAGAGACGGGACAGCTACCTACGAGCAGTACTTC. It codes for CASSRDGTATYEQYF.

Concerning this clone itself: Other nucleotide sequences from this sample produce the same CDR3. This chain uses TRBV5-1 with TRBJ2-1, with D tentatively TRBD1 (6 bases). The CDR3 has 14 residues. V was shortened by 3 bases and J by 2 bases, with 9 bases between the two germline ends. Per the germline V gene, CDR1 is SGHRS and CDR2 is YFSETQ. CDR3 in amino acids: CASSSGQTYNEQFF. CDR3 sequence (DNA): TGCGCCAGCAGCTCCGGACAGACCTACAATGAGCAGTTCTTC.

The gene calls are TRBV29-1 and TRBJ1-2; 8 nucleotides line up with TRBD1. This CDR3 has 14 amino acids. Looked up from germline, CDR1 is SQVTM and CDR2 is ANQGSEA. V shed 4 bases and J 4 bases; nucleotides not matched to a gene: 8. The CDR3: CSVGRQGTGYGYTF. CDR3 bases: TGCAGCGTTGGCAGACAGGGGACGGGCTATGGCTACACCTTC. The variable domain in full, with the rest retrieved from reference TRBV29-1 and TRBJ1-2, is SAVISQKPSRDICQRGTSLTIQCQVDSQVTMMFWYRQQPGQSLTLIATANQGSEATYESGFVIDKFPISRPNLTFSTLTVSNMSPEDSSIYLCSVGRQGTGYGYTFGSGTRLTVV.

J is TRBJ2-1 and V is TRBV27; the D gene is possibly TRBD2 (5 bases). CDR1 and CDR2 from the germline V gene are MNHEY and SMNVEV (reference sequence). The germline V and J ends were trimmed by 5 bases and 6 bases, with 17 bases remaining between them. The CDR3 is 15 amino acids. The CDR3 sequence: CASSNLLGATNEQFF. The CDR3 DNA follows: TGTGCCAGCAGTAACTTACTAGGAGCCACCAATGAGCAGTTCTTC.

The J gene is TRBJ2-2, the V gene TRBV6-5; D assignment may be TRBD1 or TRBD2 (5 bases each). V dropped 4 bases and J dropped 2 bases, with 8 bases sitting between them. Looked up from germline, CDR1 is MNHEY and CDR2 is SVGAGI. This CDR3 comprises 14 residues. The DNA for the CDR3 is TGTGCCAGCAGTTGGGACGGCAACACCGGGGAGCTGTTTTTT. It codes for CASSWDGNTGELFF.

This chain uses TRBV4-2 with TRBJ1-6, with TRBD1 as a possible D gene (6 bases). Trimming left V 3 bases short and J 5 bases short, with 11 bases between. Germline CDR1 reads LGHNA; CDR2 reads YNFKEQ. The CDR3 loop spans 15 amino acids. CDR3 sequence reads: CASSQWGQNNSPLHF. The CDR3 DNA follows: TGTGCCAGCAGCCAGTGGGGGCAGAATAATTCACCCCTCCACTTT.

This chain connects TRBV7-9 to TRBJ2-5; TRBD2 matches 15 bases. The CDR3 is 17 amino acids. Looked up from germline, CDR1 is SEHNR and CDR2 is FQNEAQ (reference sequence). The J segment lost 4 bases and the V segment lost 4 bases, leaving 7 bases of the junction unmatched. CDR3 amino acids: CASSSGLAGGSRETQYF. In nucleotides, the CDR3 is TGTGCCAGCAGCTCGGGACTAGCGGGAGGAAGCCGAGAGACCCAGTACTTC.

The CDR3 protein is CAITSRYNEKLFF. CDR3 nucleotide sequence: TGTGCCATCACGTCCAGGTATAATGAAAAACTGTTTTTT. The chain is built from TRBV10-3 and TRBJ1-4; D gene ambiguous. Per the germline V gene, CDR1 is ENHRY and CDR2 is SYGVKD. The CDR3 totals 13 residues. Trimming stripped 7 bases from V and 4 bases from J, with 10 bases between.

The chain employs TRBV28 and TRBJ1-5, with 12 bases aligning to TRBD1. Germline lookup yields CDR1 MDHEN and CDR2 SYDVKM. The CDR3 is 14 amino acids. The junction had 4 bases not matched to a gene; V was cut back by 4 bases and J by 9 bases. The CDR3 DNA follows: TGTGCCAGCAGTTCAGGGACAGGGGGCGTGCCCCAGCATTTT. Translated, it gives CASSSGTGGVPQHF.

The CDR3 bases are TGTGCCAGCATGGGACAGGGCTCGGCTTTCTTT. Its translation: CASMGQGSAFF. The genes are TRBV2 and TRBJ1-1; 9 bases are shared with TRBD1. The CDR3 runs 11 residues. V was clipped by 7 bases and J by 11 bases; unmatched bases: 5. Germline CDR1 is SNHLY and CDR2 is FYNNEI. The entire variable domain, with the rest obtained from reference TRBV2 and TRBJ1-1, is as follows: EPEVTQTPSHQVTQMGQEVILRCVPISNHLYFYWYRQILGQKVEFLVSFYNNEISEKSEIFDDQFSVERPDGSNFTLKIRSTKLEDSAMYFCASMGQGSAFFGQGTRLTVV.

The rearrangement links TRBV5-4 to TRBJ2-7; 8 positions agree with TRBD1. With 4 bases clipped from V and 2 bases from J, the junction kept 8 bases outside the gene matches. The CDR3 has 15 amino acids. CDR1 is SGHNT and CDR2 is YYREEE in the germline V gene (reference sequence). For the CDR3, the DNA is TGTGCCAGCAGCATAGACAGGGGCACACCCTACGAGCAGTACTTC. Residues: CASSIDRGTPYEQYF.

The genes are TRBV27 and TRBJ1-1; 9 nucleotides match TRBD1. This CDR3 comprises 15 residues. With V trimmed by 5 bases and J by 4 bases, 8 bases remained unmatched. From germline, CDR1 is MNHEY and CDR2 SMNVEV (reference sequence). In DNA, the CDR3 is TGTGCCAGCAGTCCCAGACAGGGGGTTTTCACTGAAGCTTTCTTT. As protein: CASSPRQGVFTEAFF.